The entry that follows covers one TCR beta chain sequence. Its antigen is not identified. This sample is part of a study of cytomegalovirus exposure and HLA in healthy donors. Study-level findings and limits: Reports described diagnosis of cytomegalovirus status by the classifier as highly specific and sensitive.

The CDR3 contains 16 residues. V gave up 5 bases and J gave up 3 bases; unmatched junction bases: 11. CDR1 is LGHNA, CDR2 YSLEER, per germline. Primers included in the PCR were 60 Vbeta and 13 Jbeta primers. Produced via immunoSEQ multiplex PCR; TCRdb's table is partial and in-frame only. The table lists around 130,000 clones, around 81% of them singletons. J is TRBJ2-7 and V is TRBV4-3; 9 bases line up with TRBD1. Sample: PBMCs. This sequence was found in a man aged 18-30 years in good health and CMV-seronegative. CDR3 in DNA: TGCGCCAGCAGCAGCGGAGGGACAGGGAATTTCTACGAGCAGTACTTC. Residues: CASSSGGTGNFYEQYF.